These 29 T cell receptor beta chains came from one sample sequenced in a study of T cells in Graves' hyperthyroidism and ophthalmopathy. The source material, RNA transcripts, was used to amplify TCR beta CDR3 regions. RT-PCR in the first round (using the HTBI primer set) targeted the TCR CDR3. One entry per CDR3 protein results from TCRdb running MiXCR on the multiplex PCR reads. The table includes hundreds of thousands of distinct CDR3 sequences, around 15% detected once. Sequenced sample: blood. The source of these receptors is a woman younger than 45 with Graves' hyperthyroidism.

This clonotype showed up just a few times. CDR3 protein: CASRLQVEFTDTQYF. CDR3 DNA sequence: TGCGCCAGCAGACTACAGGTTGAATTCACAGATACGCAGTATTTT. The chain carries TRBV5-1 and TRBJ2-3, with D possibly matching TRBD1 (5 bases). Germline CDR1 reads SGHRS; CDR2 reads YFSETQ. Trimming stripped 5 bases from V and 2 bases from J, with 15 bases between. The CDR3 is 15 residues long.

Details on this clonotype: A much larger clone lies one base from this, so it may be a read error. This chain uses TRBV18 with TRBJ2-5; D might be TRBD2 (6 bases). Germline V lookup: CDR1 KGHSH, CDR2 LQKENI. This CDR3 comprises 14 residues. The CDR3 loop reads CAGSHPGERETQYF. Written as DNA, the CDR3 is TGTGCCGGCTCACATCCGGGGGAACGAGAGACCCAGTACTTC.

This clonotype was observed at least ten times. V and J are TRBV5-5 and TRBJ1-5; D gene ambiguous. In germline, CDR1 is SGHKS, CDR2 YYEKEE (reference sequence). This CDR3 region has 13 residues. Trimming removed 1 base from V and 6 bases from J, with 8 bases in between. The CDR3, as DNA: TGTGCCAGCAGCTTGTCTTGGAGTCAGCCCCAGCATTTT. Translation gives CASSLSWSQPQHF. The full variable domain, with the rest looked up from reference TRBV5-5 and TRBJ1-5, is DAGVTQSPTHLIKTRGQQVTLRCSPISGHKSVSWYQQVLGQGPQFIFQYYEKEERGRGNFPDRFSARQFPNYSSELNVNALLLGDSALYLCASSLSWSQPQHFGDGTRLSIL.

The gene calls are TRBV13 and TRBJ1-1, with a possible D match to TRBD1 (5 bases). Germline CDR1 PRHDT, CDR2 FYEKMQ (reference sequence). V lost 4 bases and J 4 bases, leaving 13 bases between the germline ends. This CDR3 has 14 amino acids. CDR3 sequence reads: CASSSPGESTEAFF. The DNA for the CDR3 is TGTGCCAGCAGCTCGCCGGGGGAGAGCACTGAAGCTTTCTTT.

Many counts were recorded for this clonotype. This chain connects TRBV6-1 to TRBJ2-7; the D is unclear. Germline V gene data show CDR1 as MNHNS and CDR2 as SASEGT. The V and J ends lost 0 bases and 6 bases respectively, with 12 bases between them. CDR3 length: 14 amino acids. DNA of the CDR3: TGTGCCAGCAGTGAAGCACATGCTGTTCTCGAGCAGTACTTC. Translated: CASSEAHAVLEQYF.

This clonotype was seen repeatedly, ten times or more. The V call is TRBV12-3 or TRBV12-4, the J call TRBJ1-1, with D unresolved. The CDR3 covers 12 residues. Trimming left V 3 bases short and J 1 base short, with 3 bases between. For the CDR3, the DNA is TGTGCCAGCAGTTTCACGAACACTGAAGCTTTCTTT. It codes for CASSFTNTEAFF.

This chain joins TRBV29-1 and TRBJ1-2, with D hard to call. This CDR3 is 15 amino acids long. V dropped 4 bases and J dropped 3 bases, with 18 bases sitting between them. Germline assignment: CDR1 SQVTM and CDR2 ANQGSEA. The CDR3 DNA follows: TGCAGCGTTGTGCGGGCTGGTTGGAAGGACTATGGCTACACCTTC. Protein sequence: CSVVRAGWKDYGYTF.

This clonotype has a count of ten or more. This chain uses TRBV7-8 with TRBJ1-5; tentatively, D is TRBD1 (5 bases). The CDR3 runs to 18 residues. V gave up 0 bases and J gave up 0 bases, with 15 bases separating them. Per the germline V gene, CDR1 is SGHVS and CDR2 is FQNEAQ. This CDR3 reads CASSLAPLGQYSNQPQHF. For the CDR3, the DNA is TGTGCCAGCAGCTTAGCCCCCTTAGGACAATATAGCAATCAGCCCCAGCATTTT.

This rearrangement joins TRBV20-1 to TRBJ2-7; D might be TRBD1 or TRBD2, each matching 5 bases. The CDR3 totals 12 residues. The germline V gene has CDR1 DFQATT and CDR2 SNEGSKA (reference sequence). The germline V and J ends were trimmed by 8 bases and 1 base, with 12 bases remaining between them. The CDR3: CSPSGTSYEQYF. CDR3 nucleotides: TGCAGTCCGTCCGGGACGTCCTACGAGCAGTACTTC.

V gene TRBV6-2 or TRBV6-3 combines with J gene TRBJ1-2; tentative D call: TRBD1 (5 bases). Looked up from germline, CDR1 is MNHEY and CDR2 is SVGEGT. V shed 7 bases and J shed 4 bases, with 16 bases lying between them. This CDR3 is 14 amino acids long. This CDR3 is CASKIPGTVYGYTF. Here the CDR3 DNA reads TGTGCCAGCAAAATACCCGGGACTGTCTATGGCTACACCTTC.

This clonotype was seen many times. This chain connects TRBV6-6 to TRBJ1-5; no firm D call. The germline gives CDR1 MNHNY, CDR2 SVGAGI (reference sequence). This CDR3 contains 15 residues. V gave up 2 bases and J gave up 2 bases, with 10 bases separating them. Written as DNA, the CDR3 is TGTGCCAGCAGTTACCAAGCGGATGGCAATCAGCCCCAGCATTTT. Its protein product is CASSYQADGNQPQHF.

This clonotype was seen ten or more times. V is TRBV5-6 and J is TRBJ1-1; a weak D match, TRBD1 (5 bases). From germline, CDR1 is SGHDT and CDR2 YYEEEE. V lost 0 bases and J 10 bases, leaving 13 bases between the germline ends. This CDR3 has 13 amino acids. Here the CDR3 reads CASSLGGPGGAFF. The CDR3 nucleotides read TGTGCCAGCAGCTTGGGAGGGCCGGGGGGAGCTTTCTTT.

This clonotype has at least ten counts. The chain joins TRBV2 to TRBJ2-4; TRBD2 might be the D (5 bases). Trimming left V 6 bases short and J 8 bases short, with 14 bases between. CDR1 SNHLY and CDR2 FYNNEI come from the germline V gene. CDR3 length: 13 residues. CDR3 DNA sequence: TGTGCCAGCAGCCTAGCTGCCCTAGACATTCAGTACTTC. Its protein is CASSLAALDIQYF.

V usage is TRBV5-1 and J usage is TRBJ2-5, with 14 nucleotides matching TRBD2. Germline V gene sequence: CDR1 SGHRS, CDR2 YFSETQ. The CDR3 loop spans 21 amino acids. J was trimmed by 5 bases and V by 1 base; bases with no gene match: 19. CDR3 DNA: TGCGCCAGCAGCTTGAGCTCCGGGACTAGCGGGAGCTTTAGATTCTCGGAGACCCAGTACTTC. Its translation is CASSLSSGTSGSFRFSETQYF.

This chain joins TRBV9 and TRBJ2-1; D gene ambiguous. Germline V lookup: CDR1 SGDLS, CDR2 YYNGEE. The CDR3 is 15 residues long. Deletions cut 0 bases from V and 4 bases from J, with 11 bases between. The CDR3 reads CASSVDQTQYNEQFF. CDR3 DNA: TGTGCCAGCAGCGTAGATCAGACACAATACAATGAGCAGTTCTTC.

On this clonotype itself: This could be a read error, since a much larger clone is one nucleotide away. The gene calls are TRBV28 and TRBJ1-1; 10 nucleotides align to TRBD1. The CDR3 loop spans 16 amino acids. CDR1 is MDHEN, CDR2 SYDVKM, per germline. The CDR3 loop is CASSTGTGVGGAEVFF. CDR3 in DNA: TGTGCCAGCAGTACCGGGACAGGGGTCGGTGGGGCTGAAGTTTTCTTT.

The table lists this clonotype with many counts. The V and J genes are TRBV2 and TRBJ2-3; 9 positions agree with TRBD1. With 6 bases clipped from V and 3 bases from J, the junction kept 4 bases outside the gene matches. This CDR3 is built from 14 residues. Germline V gene lookup returns CDR1 SNHLY and CDR2 FYNNEI. The CDR3 spells CASSQGQGTDTQYF. In DNA, the CDR3 is TGTGCCAGCAGCCAGGGACAGGGTACAGATACGCAGTATTTT.

This clonotype was counted between two and nine times. The chain has TRBV5-6 and TRBJ2-7; TRBD1 matches at 11 bases. With V trimmed by 2 bases and J by 6 bases, 4 bases remained unmatched. The length of the CDR3 is 14 residues. Germline CDR1 reads SGHDT; CDR2 reads YYEEEE. CDR3 loop: CASSFRDRGAEQYF. For the CDR3, the DNA is TGTGCCAGCAGCTTCCGGGACAGGGGGGCCGAGCAGTACTTC.

V is TRBV19 and J is TRBJ2-7, with D tentatively TRBD1 (6 bases). Trimming removed 5 bases at V and 2 bases at J, with 10 bases between. Germline lookup yields CDR1 LNHDA and CDR2 SQIVND (reference sequence). This CDR3 spans 13 amino acids. The CDR3: CASSAGEPYEQYF. Here the CDR3 DNA reads TGTGCCAGTAGTGCAGGGGAACCCTACGAGCAGTACTTC.

This clonotype was detected many times. The chain joins TRBV11-1 to TRBJ2-5, with D maybe TRBD1 (6 bases). Germline-derived CDR1 and CDR2 are SGHAT and FQDESV (reference sequence). Trimming took 5 bases from V and 3 from J, leaving 16 bases between them. There are 15 residues in the CDR3. The CDR3 region is CASSNYRVSKETQYF. In DNA, the CDR3 is TGTGCCAGCAGCAACTACAGGGTCTCTAAAGAGACCCAGTACTTC.

This clonotype was picked up a small number of times. V and J are TRBV4-1 and TRBJ2-1; D call uncertain. The CDR3 contains 13 residues. V lost 0 bases to trimming and J lost 7 bases, with 7 bases between them. The germline V gene has CDR1 MGHRA and CDR2 YSYEKL. CDR3 nucleotide sequence: TGCGCCAGCAGCCAAGAGAGGTGGAATGAGCAGTTCTTC. The encoded protein is CASSQERWNEQFF.

The V call is TRBV10-3, the J call TRBJ1-5; TRBD1 matches 9 bases. Losses at the gene ends were 2 bases for V and 1 base for J; bases not matched to a gene: 6. The CDR3 runs 17 residues. CDR1 and CDR2 (germline): ENHRY, SYGVKD. CDR3 bases: TGTGCCATCAGTGAGCCGGGACAGGGTTTAAGCAATCAGCCCCAGCATTTT. It translates to CAISEPGQGLSNQPQHF.

CDR3 in amino acids: CSVGTQETQYF. In DNA, the CDR3 is TGCAGCGTTGGGACTCAAGAGACCCAGTACTTC. The V gene is TRBV29-1, the J gene TRBJ2-5, with D possibly being TRBD2 (5 bases). CDR1 and CDR2 (germline): SQVTM, ANQGSEA. V lost 4 bases and J 2 bases, leaving 5 bases between the germline ends. The CDR3 totals 11 residues.

The chain uses TRBV20-1 and TRBJ1-2, with 9 bases fitting TRBD1. This CDR3 has 17 amino acids. The V segment lost 5 bases and the J segment 3 bases; nucleotides outside the gene matches: 16. Germline CDR1 DFQATT, CDR2 SNEGSKA (reference sequence). As DNA, the CDR3 is TGCAGTGCTCGAAAACAGGACAGGGGCAGAGCTGACTATGGCTACACCTTC. Its protein is CSARKQDRGRADYGYTF.

This clonotype has at least ten counts. This chain uses TRBV12-3 or TRBV12-4 with TRBJ2-5; D uncertain. Trimming shortened V by 3 bases and J by 5 bases, and 19 bases separated the two germline ends. This CDR3 is built from 16 residues. The chain's CDR3 is CASSFVSFLEAETQYF. CDR3 sequence (DNA): TGTGCCAGCAGTTTTGTTTCCTTTCTCGAAGCGGAGACCCAGTACTTC.

This clonotype was recorded many times. V and J are TRBV2 and TRBJ1-5; D remains unclear. Per the germline V gene, CDR1 is SNHLY and CDR2 is FYNNEI. Trimming took off 1 base at V and 5 bases at J, with 6 bases between the two ends. The CDR3 spans 13 residues. The CDR3 region has the DNA TGTGCCAGCAGTGAAGGGCAGTATCAGCCCCAGCATTTT. Translation gives CASSEGQYQPQHF.

This clonotype was seen at least ten times. This sequence joins TRBV2 and TRBJ1-2; D unclear. Trimming stripped 9 bases from V and 0 bases from J, with 17 bases between. CDR1 and CDR2 (germline): SNHLY, FYNNEI. This CDR3 is built from 15 residues. The CDR3 spells CASQPERRTNYGYTF. CDR3 coding DNA: TGTGCCAGTCAGCCCGAGAGGCGAACTAACTATGGCTACACCTTC.

Details on this clonotype: A single base separates this from a much larger clone, so it may be a read error. The J gene is TRBJ1-1, the V gene TRBV7-3, with TRBD1 matching over 8 bases. The CDR3 has 14 residues. J gave up 2 bases and V 5 bases, and 4 bases lay outside the gene matches. Per the germline V gene, CDR1 is SGHTA and CDR2 is FQGTGA. CDR3 in amino acids: CASSTDRDNTEAFF. CDR3 DNA: TGTGCCAGCAGCACGGACAGGGACAACACTGAAGCTTTCTTT.

Concerning this clonotype itself: Compared with germline, one end of the junction differs, possibly owing to a read error. The V gene is TRBV5-1, the J gene TRBJ2-1; 9 bases map to TRBD2. The CDR3 totals 12 residues. Germline values: CDR1 SGHRS, CDR2 YFSETQ. The CDR3 region is CASSVTSGFLIF. The CDR3 bases are TGCGCCAGCAGCGTGACTAGCGGCTTCCTAATCTTC.